These 18 T cell receptor beta chains were sequenced from one sample in a study of T cell responses to AZD1222 COVID-19 vaccine. Clones were sequenced by immunoSEQ multiplex PCR, and TCRdb holds only the in-frame ones, with some missing. The repertoire holds roughly 120,000 clones, with around 89% as singletons. The material sequenced was peripheral blood, taken 28 days after the second AZD1222 dose. The receptors shown here come from an adult who received the AZD1222 COVID-19 vaccine.

This CDR3 is CASSLEGQYNQPQHF. CDR3 sequence (DNA): TGTGCCAGCAGCTTGGAAGGACAGTACAATCAGCCCCAGCATTTT. V gene TRBV5-5 combines with J gene TRBJ1-5; D is perhaps TRBD1 (6 bases). This CDR3 spans 15 amino acids. The V end lost 0 bases, the J end lost 3 bases, and 10 bases lay between the germline ends. Germline V CDR1 and CDR2: SGHKS, YYEKEE (reference sequence).

V usage is TRBV19 and J usage is TRBJ2-3, with D maybe TRBD1 (5 bases). The CDR3 consists of 16 residues. In germline, CDR1 is LNHDA, CDR2 SQIVND (reference sequence). The germline V and J ends were trimmed by 0 bases and 8 bases, with 18 bases remaining between them. CDR3 sequence reads: CASSIDLEIFQGTQYF. The DNA for the CDR3 is TGTGCCAGTAGTATAGATCTAGAGATTTTTCAGGGTACGCAGTATTTT.

The rearrangement uses TRBV6-2 or TRBV6-3 and TRBJ1-1; possible D gene TRBD1, 5 bases. From germline, CDR1 is MNHEY and CDR2 SVGEGT. This CDR3 is 16 amino acids long. Trimming removed 6 bases from V and 0 bases from J, with 17 bases in between. The CDR3 DNA reads TGTGCCAGCAGCGACGGGGCGTATACCGTGAACACTGAAGCTTTCTTT. It encodes CASSDGAYTVNTEAFF.

This clone has only one observation. The V call is TRBV5-1, the J call TRBJ2-1, with 9 bases fitting TRBD1. Germline V CDR1 and CDR2: SGHRS, YFSETQ. The CDR3 length is 14 residues. The trim removed 4 bases at V and 4 bases at J, leaving 3 bases unmatched. CDR3 region: CASSGGQGYNEQFF. CDR3 DNA: TGCGCCAGCAGCGGGGGACAGGGTTACAATGAGCAGTTCTTC.

This chain joins TRBV6-5 and TRBJ2-2; the D gene could be TRBD1 or TRBD2 (5 bases each). From germline, CDR1 is MNHEY and CDR2 SVGAGI. Trimming pared 4 bases from V and 4 bases from J, leaving 16 bases between. This CDR3 has 16 residues. The CDR3 reads CASSLRGDHLTGELFF. The DNA of the CDR3 is TGTGCCAGCAGTTTACGAGGGGACCACCTCACCGGGGAGCTGTTTTTT.

The chain is built from TRBV6-2 or TRBV6-3 and TRBJ1-1; 7 bases line up with TRBD1. V lost 4 bases and J lost 0; bases outside the gene matches: 2. The CDR3 covers 14 residues. Germline CDR1 and CDR2: MNHEY and SVGEGT. The CDR3 loop reads CASSFDRVNTEAFF. The CDR3 region has the DNA TGTGCCAGCAGTTTCGACAGGGTGAACACTGAAGCTTTCTTT.

The V gene is TRBV7-6, the J gene TRBJ1-3; D may be TRBD1 (5 bases). From germline, CDR1 is SGHVS and CDR2 FNYEAQ. The CDR3 runs to 15 residues. Trimming pared 3 bases from V and 2 bases from J, leaving 11 bases between. The CDR3 loop reads CASSLGGTTGNTIYF. DNA for the CDR3: TGTGCCAGCAGCTTGGGAGGGACGACTGGAAACACCATATATTTT.

The gene calls are TRBV7-2 and TRBJ2-7; 10 bases match TRBD2. This CDR3 has 15 amino acids. Germline lookup yields CDR1 SGHTA and CDR2 FQGNSA. V was clipped by 5 bases and J by 0 bases; unmatched bases: 4. The CDR3 sequence is CASSASSGSSYEQYF. CDR3 nucleotides: TGTGCCAGCAGCGCCTCTAGCGGGAGCTCCTACGAGCAGTACTTC. Supplemented by reference TRBV7-2 and TRBJ2-7, the full variable domain reads GAGVSQSPSNKVTEKGKDVELRCDPISGHTALYWYRQSLGQGLEFLIYFQGNSAPDKSGLPSDRFSAERTGGSVSTLTIQRTQQEDSAVYLCASSASSGSSYEQYFGPGTRLTVT.

The V gene is TRBV19, the J gene TRBJ2-7; D is undetermined. The CDR3 covers 13 residues. V was clipped by 5 bases and J by 5 bases, with 13 bases between them. From germline, CDR1 is LNHDA and CDR2 SQIVND (reference sequence). Here the CDR3 DNA reads TGTGCCAGTAGTTTTCGGGTTTACCACGAGCAGTACTTC. Translation: CASSFRVYHEQYF.

This clone was observed once. V gene TRBV11-3 combines with J gene TRBJ2-3; D is ambiguous. The CDR3 has 14 residues. CDR1 and CDR2 (germline): SGHNT, YENEEA. V was shortened by 5 bases and J by 2 bases, with 11 bases between the two germline ends. CDR3 region: CASSPSTNTDTQYF. CDR3 nucleotides: TGTGCCAGCAGCCCATCGACGAACACAGATACGCAGTATTTT.

Worth noting for this clone: The germline gene is not matched at one end of the junction; a read error may be the cause. This chain connects TRBV7-7 to TRBJ2-3; D is ambiguous. CDR1 is SSHAT and CDR2 is FNYEAQ in the germline V gene (reference sequence). This CDR3 is built from 17 residues. The CDR3 DNA is TGTGCTAGCAGCTTAGGCTATGGACCCTCTAGCACAGATACGCAGTATTTT. Translated: CASSLGYGPSSTDTQYF.

The V and J genes are TRBV18 and TRBJ1-6; tentative D call: TRBD1 (5 bases). Germline assignment: CDR1 KGHSH and CDR2 LQKENI. The CDR3 length is 13 residues. V lost 2 bases to trimming and J lost 7 bases, with 6 bases between them. The CDR3 DNA reads as TGTGCCAGCTCACCAGGGACCAATTCACCCCTCCACTTT. It encodes CASSPGTNSPLHF.

The chain links TRBV11-2 to TRBJ1-5; D remains ambiguous. The length of the CDR3 is 13 residues. The V end was cut by 3 bases, the J end by 1 base, with 4 bases between. The germline V gene encodes CDR1 SGHAT and CDR2 FQNNGV. CDR3 residues: CASSLWSNQPQHF. The CDR3 DNA reads TGTGCCAGCAGCTTGTGGAGCAATCAGCCCCAGCATTTT.

The chain joins TRBV7-9 to TRBJ2-7, with 10 bases aligning to TRBD2. The germline CDR1 and CDR2 sequences are SEHNR and FQNEAQ (reference sequence). The CDR3 spans 15 residues. With 5 bases clipped from V and 5 bases from J, the junction kept 9 bases outside the gene matches. As DNA, the CDR3 is TGTGCCAGCAGCATTACTAGCGGGATAAGCAACGAGCAGTACTTC. Translation gives CASSITSGISNEQYF.

This clone was counted a single time. The V gene is TRBV11-2, the J gene TRBJ1-2; 8 positions agree with TRBD1. After removal of 1 base from V and 4 bases from J, the junction contained 5 bases not matched to a gene. The CDR3 length is 15 residues. CDR1 and CDR2 from the germline V gene are SGHAT and FQNNGV. The CDR3, as DNA: TGTGCCAGCAGCTTAGTCAGGGGGCGTAGCTATGGCTACACCTTC. This gives the protein CASSLVRGRSYGYTF.

V is TRBV27 and J is TRBJ2-5; 11 positions match TRBD2. CDR1 MNHEY and CDR2 SMNVEV come from the germline V gene (reference sequence). The CDR3 contains 16 residues. The V segment lost 0 bases and the J segment 4 bases; nucleotides outside the gene matches: 4. CDR3 nucleotides: TGTGCCAGCAGTTTATCATCAGGACTAGCGGGAGAGACCCAGTACTTC. Its translation is CASSLSSGLAGETQYF.

The chain links TRBV24-1 to TRBJ2-3, with D hard to call. This CDR3 region has 13 residues. The V end was cut by 3 bases, the J end by 4 bases, with 7 bases between. Germline values: CDR1 KGHDR, CDR2 SFDVKD. The CDR3 region has the DNA TGTGCCACCAGTGATGGGATGGCAGATACGCAGTATTTT. This gives the protein CATSDGMADTQYF.

The V call is TRBV2, the J call TRBJ2-5; D ambiguous. Germline assignment: CDR1 SNHLY and CDR2 FYNNEI. Between the trimmed V and J ends, which lost 7 bases and 0 bases, there was a span of 6 bases. This CDR3 contains 12 residues. CDR3 amino acids: CASTIHQETQYF. CDR3 in DNA: TGTGCCAGCACCATTCACCAAGAGACCCAGTACTTC.